This T cell receptor beta chain was sequenced for a study of T cell responses to AZD1222 COVID-19 vaccine. Sequencing used immunoSEQ multiplex PCR; TCRdb keeps in-frame clones, though not all of them. The sample includes 55,000 to 80,000 clones, roughly 87% of them seen just once. The germline V gene encodes CDR1 LNHDA and CDR2 SQIVND (reference sequence). Losses at the gene ends were 10 bases for V and 4 bases for J; bases not matched to a gene: 8. The CDR3 runs to 13 residues. This chain uses TRBV19 with TRBJ2-5; 8 bases are a match to TRBD2. The clonotype was recovered from an adult who received the AZD1222 COVID-19 vaccine. Sample: peripheral blood, taken 28 days after the second AZD1222 dose. CDR3 in amino acids: CATGGGRGETQYF. For the CDR3, the DNA is TGTGCCACCGGGGGGGGGCGCGGAGAGACCCAGTACTTC.